This T cell receptor beta chain was sequenced during a study of read filtering for tumor transcriptome and immune sequencing. Study overall: After DNase treatment, RNA was made into whole-transcriptome libraries. Regarding the study as a whole: Single-read clonotypes: approximately 87% of IR-seq clonotypes (roughly 4% of reads), 74.6% of RNA-seq clonotypes (around 48% of reads). IR-seq captured clonotypes deeper and more reliably than RNA-seq.

This clonotype is medium-sized. The antigen remains unidentified. This CDR3 region has 17 residues. Germline trimming cut 7 bases from V and 7 bases from J; bases unmatched to any gene: 14. Germline V gives CDR1 SQVTM, CDR2 ANQGSEA. Molecular barcoded adaptors covering alpha/delta and beta/gamma chains were used on roughly 370 ng RNA. TCRdb redid the calling of the reads with MiXCR, one entry per CDR3 protein. The sample lists 5,500 to 6,000 distinct CDR3 sequences; approximately 21% were seen once. At the time of active disease, bone marrow was collected from every patient. This sequence was found in a donor at least 40 years old with multiple myeloma. Sequenced material: a population of CD138-negative cells sorted from bone marrow. V usage is TRBV29-1 and J usage is TRBJ2-2; 14 bases line up with TRBD2. CDR3 amino acids: CSALGGLAGVKYGELFF. Written as DNA, the CDR3 is TGCAGCGCCCTTGGGGGACTAGCGGGAGTTAAGTACGGGGAGCTGTTTTTT.